This T cell receptor beta chain was observed in a study of Ad26.COV2.S vaccination and SARS-CoV-2 variants. Study at large: Enrollment placed the donor in the COV1001 Ad26.COV2.S trial arm.

Some clones are missing from TCRdb's copy, which holds only in-frame ones; the method was immunoSEQ multiplex PCR. Of 350,000 to 550,000 clones in the sample, approximately 92% are singletons; the top ten hold around 2.6%. CDR1 and CDR2 (germline): LGHDT, YNNKEL (reference sequence). This CDR3 is 16 amino acids long. V was cut by 3 bases and J by 1 base, with 14 bases left in between. Documented treatment: 15 to 20 received Ad26.COV2.S at low or high dose, single or two shots; five or six received placebo; per-sample allocation not given. Material that was analyzed had been drawn on day 63 after the first vaccine or placebo injection. Cohort 1b enrolled adults aged 18-55 years in Boston. Expressing Wuhan-strain SARS-CoV-2 spike, an Ad26 vector served as the vaccine. Study conclusions and caveats: Considerable breadth of spike-specific CD8+ and CD4+ T cell responses has reportedly been documented following vaccination.

Of note for this clone: Its target is unknown.

Sequencing used peripheral blood, obtained in a trial of Ad26.COV2.S vaccine versus placebo. The J gene is TRBJ2-3, the V gene TRBV3-1 (or the pseudogene TRBV3-2); D is possibly TRBD2 (6 bases). The source of this sequence is a person aged 18-60 years who received the Ad26.COV2.S COVID-19 vaccine or a placebo. The CDR3: CASSHLTGEGTDTQYF. The CDR3 DNA is TGTGCCAGCAGCCACCTCACGGGAGAAGGCACAGATACGCAGTATTTT.